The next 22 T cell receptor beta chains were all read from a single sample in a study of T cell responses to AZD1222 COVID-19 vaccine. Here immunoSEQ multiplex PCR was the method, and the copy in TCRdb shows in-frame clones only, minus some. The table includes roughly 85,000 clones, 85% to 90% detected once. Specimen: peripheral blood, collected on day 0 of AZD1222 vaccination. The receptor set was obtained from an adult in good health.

The CDR3 loop reads CASSLKGFYSNQPQHF. The CDR3 region has the DNA TGTGCCAGCAGTTTGAAAGGGTTTTATAGCAATCAGCCCCAGCATTTT. This rearrangement joins TRBV28 to TRBJ1-5; no firm D call. Germline-derived CDR1 and CDR2 are MDHEN and SYDVKM. V was shortened by 3 bases and J by 0 bases, with 12 bases between the two germline ends. The CDR3 has 16 residues.

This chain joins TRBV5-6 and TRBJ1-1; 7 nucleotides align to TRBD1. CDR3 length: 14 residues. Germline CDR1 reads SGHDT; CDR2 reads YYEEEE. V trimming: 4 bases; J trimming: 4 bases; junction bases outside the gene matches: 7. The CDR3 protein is CASSPRGLGTEAFF. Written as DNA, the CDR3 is TGTGCCAGCAGCCCGAGGGGGCTGGGCACTGAAGCTTTCTTT.

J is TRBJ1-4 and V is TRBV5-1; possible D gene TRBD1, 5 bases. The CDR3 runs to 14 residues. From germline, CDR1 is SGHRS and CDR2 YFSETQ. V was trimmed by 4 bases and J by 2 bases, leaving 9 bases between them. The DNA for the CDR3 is TGCGCCAGCAGCGGGGGGTCGACTAATGAAAAACTGTTTTTT. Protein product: CASSGGSTNEKLFF.

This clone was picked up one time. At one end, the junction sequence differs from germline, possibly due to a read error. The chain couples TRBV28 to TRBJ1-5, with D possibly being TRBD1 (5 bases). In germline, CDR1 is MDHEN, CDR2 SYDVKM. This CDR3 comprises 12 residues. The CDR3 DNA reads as TGTGCCAGCATGGAGGGGAGGGCTCTTACGTATTTT. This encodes CASMEGRALTYF.

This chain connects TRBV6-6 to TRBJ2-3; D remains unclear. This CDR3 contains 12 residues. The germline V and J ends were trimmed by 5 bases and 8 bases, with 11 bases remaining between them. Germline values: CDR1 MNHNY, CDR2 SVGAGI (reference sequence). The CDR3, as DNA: TGTGCCAGCAGTCCCGTGGAAGGTACGCAGTATTTT. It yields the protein CASSPVEGTQYF.

The CDR3 here is CASSEGGAYSPEQYF. The CDR3 nucleotides read TGTGCCAGCAGTGAAGGGGGGGCGTATTCCCCCGAGCAGTACTTC. The chain combines TRBV6-1 with TRBJ2-7, with D perhaps being TRBD1 or TRBD2 (6 bases each). Trimming pared 1 base from V and 6 bases from J, leaving 16 bases between. Germline CDR1 is MNHNS and CDR2 is SASEGT. The CDR3 is 15 residues long.

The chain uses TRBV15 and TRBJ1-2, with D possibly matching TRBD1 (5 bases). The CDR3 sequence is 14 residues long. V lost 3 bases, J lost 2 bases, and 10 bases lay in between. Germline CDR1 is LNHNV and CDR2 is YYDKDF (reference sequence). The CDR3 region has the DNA TGTGCCACCAGCAGTTTCCCAGGGAACTATGGCTACACCTTC. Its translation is CATSSFPGNYGYTF.

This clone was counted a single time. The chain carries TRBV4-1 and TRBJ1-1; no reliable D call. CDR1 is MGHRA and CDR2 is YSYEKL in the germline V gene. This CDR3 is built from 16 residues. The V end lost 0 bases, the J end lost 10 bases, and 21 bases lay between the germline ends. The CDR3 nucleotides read TGCGCCAGCAGCCAAGAGTTCTCACGGTTGGAGGCGATAGCTTTCTTT. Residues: CASSQEFSRLEAIAFF.

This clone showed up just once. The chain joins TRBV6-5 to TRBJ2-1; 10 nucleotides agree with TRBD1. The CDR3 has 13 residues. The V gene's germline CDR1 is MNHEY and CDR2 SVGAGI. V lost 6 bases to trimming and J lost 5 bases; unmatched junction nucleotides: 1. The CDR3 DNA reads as TGTGCCAGCAGAGGGACAGGGGACAATGAGCAGTTCTTC. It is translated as CASRGTGDNEQFF.

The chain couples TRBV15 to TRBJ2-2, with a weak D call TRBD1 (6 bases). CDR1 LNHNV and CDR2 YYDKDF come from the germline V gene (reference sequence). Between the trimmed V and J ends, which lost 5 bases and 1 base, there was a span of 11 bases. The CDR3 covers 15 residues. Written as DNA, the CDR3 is TGTGCCACCAGCCGAGGGGGACAGAACACCGGGGAGCTGTTTTTT. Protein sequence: CATSRGGQNTGELFF.

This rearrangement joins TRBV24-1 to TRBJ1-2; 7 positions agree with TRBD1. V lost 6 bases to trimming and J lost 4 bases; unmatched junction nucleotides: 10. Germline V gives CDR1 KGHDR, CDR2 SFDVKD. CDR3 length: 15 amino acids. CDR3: CATSSSGTEFYGYTF. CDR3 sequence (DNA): TGTGCCACCAGTTCCTCCGGGACAGAATTCTATGGCTACACCTTC.

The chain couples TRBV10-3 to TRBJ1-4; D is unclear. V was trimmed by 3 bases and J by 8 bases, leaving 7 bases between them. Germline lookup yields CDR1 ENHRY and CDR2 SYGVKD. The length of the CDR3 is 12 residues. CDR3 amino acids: CAISDIGEKLFF. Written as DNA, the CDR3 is TGTGCCATCAGTGACATCGGAGAAAAACTGTTTTTT.

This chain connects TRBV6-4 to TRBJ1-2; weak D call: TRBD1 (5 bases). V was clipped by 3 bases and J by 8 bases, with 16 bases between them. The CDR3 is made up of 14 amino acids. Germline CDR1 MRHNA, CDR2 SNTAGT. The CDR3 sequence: CASSDGTDRLGYTF. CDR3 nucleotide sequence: TGTGCCAGCAGTGATGGGACCGATCGGCTGGGCTACACCTTC.

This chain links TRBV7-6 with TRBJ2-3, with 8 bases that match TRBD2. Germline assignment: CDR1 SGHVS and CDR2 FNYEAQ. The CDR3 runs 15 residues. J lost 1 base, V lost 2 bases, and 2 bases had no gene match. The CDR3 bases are TGTGCCAGCAGCTTAACTAGCGGCCGCACAGATACGCAGTATTTT. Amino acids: CASSLTSGRTDTQYF.

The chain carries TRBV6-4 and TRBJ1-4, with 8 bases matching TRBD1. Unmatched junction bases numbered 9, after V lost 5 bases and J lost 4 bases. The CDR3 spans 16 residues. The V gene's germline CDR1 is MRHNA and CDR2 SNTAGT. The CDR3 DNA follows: TGTGCCAGCAGTCTCCCCCACAGGGGGGTTAATGAAAAACTGTTTTTT. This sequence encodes CASSLPHRGVNEKLFF.

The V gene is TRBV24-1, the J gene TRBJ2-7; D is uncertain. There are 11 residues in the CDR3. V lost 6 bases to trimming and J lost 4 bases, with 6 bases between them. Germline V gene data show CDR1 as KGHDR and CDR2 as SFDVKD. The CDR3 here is CATSLGYEQYF. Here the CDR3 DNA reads TGTGCCACCAGTTTAGGGTACGAGCAGTACTTC.

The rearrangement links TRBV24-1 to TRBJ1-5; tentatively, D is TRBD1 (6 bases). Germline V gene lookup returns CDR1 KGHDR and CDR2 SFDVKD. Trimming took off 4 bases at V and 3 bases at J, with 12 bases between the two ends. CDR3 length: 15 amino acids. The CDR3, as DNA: TGTGCCACCAGTGACAGGGGACATGACAATCAGCCCCAGCATTTT. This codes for CATSDRGHDNQPQHF.

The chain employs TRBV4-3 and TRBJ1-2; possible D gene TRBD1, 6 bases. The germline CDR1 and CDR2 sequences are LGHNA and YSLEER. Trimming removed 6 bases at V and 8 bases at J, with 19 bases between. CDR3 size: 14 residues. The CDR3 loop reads CASSQTDRSDGYTF. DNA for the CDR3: TGCGCCAGCAGTCAGACCGACAGGAGTGACGGCTACACCTTC.

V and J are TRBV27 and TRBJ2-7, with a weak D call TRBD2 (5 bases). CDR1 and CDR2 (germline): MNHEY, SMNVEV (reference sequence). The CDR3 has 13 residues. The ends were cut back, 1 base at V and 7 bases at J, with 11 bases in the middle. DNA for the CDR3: TGTGCCAGCAGTTTATGGAGCTCGGGAGAGCAGTACTTC. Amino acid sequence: CASSLWSSGEQYF.

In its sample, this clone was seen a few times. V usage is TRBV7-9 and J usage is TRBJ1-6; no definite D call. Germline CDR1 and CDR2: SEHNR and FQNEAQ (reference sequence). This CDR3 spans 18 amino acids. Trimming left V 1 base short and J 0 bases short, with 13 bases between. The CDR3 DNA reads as TGTGCCAGCAGCTTAGATGTCGCGGCCAGCTCCTATAATTCACCCCTCCACTTT. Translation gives CASSLDVAASSYNSPLHF.

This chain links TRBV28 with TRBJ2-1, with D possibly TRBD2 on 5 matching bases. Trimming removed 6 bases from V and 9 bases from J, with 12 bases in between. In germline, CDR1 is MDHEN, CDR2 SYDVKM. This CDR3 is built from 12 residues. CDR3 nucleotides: TGTGCCAGCAGGCCAGCGAGGGTTGAGCAGTTCTTC. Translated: CASRPARVEQFF.

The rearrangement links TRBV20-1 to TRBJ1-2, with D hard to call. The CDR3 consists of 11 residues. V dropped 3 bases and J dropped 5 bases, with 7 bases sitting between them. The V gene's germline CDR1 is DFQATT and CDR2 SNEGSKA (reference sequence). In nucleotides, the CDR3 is TGCAGTGCTAGTACCGCTTATGGCTACACCTTC. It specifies CSASTAYGYTF.